The sequence of this T cell receptor beta chain was determined in a study of identical twins. General study findings and limits: The study found weaker excess twin sharing in beta out-of-frame sequences.

Each CDR3 protein gets one entry after TCRdb re-called the 5' RACE reads with MiXCR. This table holds around 530,000 distinct CDR3 sequences, 12% to 15% found once. Of note for this clonotype: Its matching antigen is unknown.

With V trimmed by 7 bases and J by 1 base, 5 bases remained unmatched. Germline-derived CDR1 and CDR2 are MGHRA and YSYEKL. This CDR3 region has 15 residues. These sequences were also reported in another study, on yellow fever vaccine responses in identical twins.

The chain couples TRBV4-1 to TRBJ2-5, with 11 bases fitting TRBD2. The sequencing sample was made of CD4+ T cells sorted from blood. This receptor was obtained from a woman aged 18-29 years in good health. CDR3 bases: TGCGCCAGCAATCCTAGCGGGGGGCCCCAAGAGACCCAGTACTTC. Amino acids: CASNPSGGPQETQYF.